This entry features one TCR beta chain sequence. The data derive from a study of blood T cells in healthy people across ages. The germline gives CDR1 MDHEN, CDR2 SYDVKM. The CDR3 is 15 amino acids. It was with a sample-barcoded 5' primer and a J-beta primer mix that a second PCR of about 6 to 12 cycles was run. TCRdb used MiXCR to reprocess the 5' RACE reads, holding one entry per CDR3 protein. The repertoire includes over a million distinct CDR3 sequences, 59% of them detected once, and approximately 7% sits in the top ten. The sequenced sample was blood. The origin of this receptor is a man aged 18 to 29 in good health. The chain employs TRBV28 and TRBJ2-1; no definite D call. The assigned J gene may be wrong: the sequence end matches TRBJ2-7 better. CDR3 in DNA: TGTGCCAGCAGGGGTCCACCGAGCTCCTACAATGAGCAGTACTTC. Translating it yields CASRGPPSSYNEQYF.